Shown below are 9 T cell receptor beta chains from a single sample sequenced in a study of technical replicates of blood from a few donors. Here immunoSEQ multiplex PCR was the method, and the copy in TCRdb shows in-frame clones only, minus some. The data show more than 65,000 clones, with 92% seen just once and 0.4% to 0.5% held by the top ten. Sequencing was performed on T cells isolated from PBMCs. These receptors came from a human donor in good health.

CDR3 sequence: CASQRTTGVVSTDTQYF. CDR3 bases: TGCGCCAGCCAGAGAACTACTGGTGTGGTCAGCACAGATACGCAGTATTTT. V and J are TRBV5-1 and TRBJ2-3; D is undetermined. From germline, CDR1 is SGHRS and CDR2 YFSETQ. CDR3 size: 17 residues. The V and J ends lost 7 bases and 0 bases respectively, with 21 bases between them.

The chain combines TRBV25-1 with TRBJ1-4; D unresolved. Germline assignment: CDR1 MGHDK and CDR2 SYGVNS. The CDR3 loop spans 14 amino acids. Deletions cut 2 bases from V and 5 bases from J, with 9 bases between. CDR3 protein: CASSETVGNEKLFF. CDR3 DNA sequence: TGTGCCAGCAGTGAAACAGTTGGCAATGAAAAACTGTTTTTT.

The chain links TRBV6-5 to TRBJ2-1; D not resolved. V was cut by 4 bases and J by 9 bases, with 7 bases left in between. The CDR3 contains 11 residues. CDR1 is MNHEY and CDR2 is SVGAGI in the germline V gene. The CDR3 coding sequence is TGTGCCAGCAGTTCCCGCGGTGAGCAGTTCTTC. Its protein product is CASSSRGEQFF.

V usage is TRBV18 and J usage is TRBJ1-1; the D gene is possibly TRBD1 (5 bases). V lost 1 base and J 5 bases, leaving 8 bases between the germline ends. CDR3 size: 13 residues. Germline CDR1 KGHSH, CDR2 LQKENI. The CDR3 is CASSPQGRTEAFF. For the CDR3, the DNA is TGTGCCAGCTCACCACAGGGGCGGACTGAAGCTTTCTTT.

This chain links TRBV10-3 with TRBJ2-7; unclear D gene. Germline V gives CDR1 ENHRY, CDR2 SYGVKD. V lost 7 bases and J lost 3, with 7 bases in between. CDR3 length equals 11 residues. The DNA of the CDR3 is TGTGCCATCAATACAGACTACGAGCAGTACTTC. Its translation is CAINTDYEQYF.

The V and J genes are TRBV21-1 and TRBJ2-5; TRBD1, the table's D call, lacks a check against the DNA. TRBV21-1 is described as a pseudogene. The CDR3 sequence is 17 residues long. The CDR3 coding sequence is TGTGCCAGCAGCAAACCGGACAGGCCGAGGGAGGAGGAGACCCAGTACTTC. It is translated as CASSKPDRPREEETQYF.

This clone was observed a single time. This rearrangement joins TRBV7-3 to TRBJ2-3; a weak D match, TRBD2 (5 bases). The CDR3 spans 16 residues. With 4 bases removed from V and 3 bases from J, the gap between germline ends came to 17 bases. Germline V gene data show CDR1 as SGHTA and CDR2 as FQGTGA. The DNA of the CDR3 is TGTGCCAGCAGCTCCCCAGAGGGCCTCGCTACAGATACGCAGTATTTT. Encoded protein: CASSSPEGLATDTQYF.

This chain connects TRBV10-3 to TRBJ2-1; the D is unclear. CDR1 is ENHRY, CDR2 SYGVKD, per germline. CDR3 size: 15 residues. V lost 0 bases to trimming and J lost 5 bases, with 11 bases between them. CDR3 region: CAISESSESHNEQFF. As DNA, the CDR3 is TGTGCCATCAGTGAGTCGTCGGAGTCTCACAATGAGCAGTTCTTC.

The rearrangement links TRBV27 to TRBJ2-7; 8 nucleotides agree with TRBD2. Germline V lookup: CDR1 MNHEY, CDR2 SMNVEV (reference sequence). With V trimmed by 5 bases and J by 1 base, 10 bases remained unmatched. The CDR3 sequence is 16 residues long. The CDR3 DNA follows: TGTGCCAGCAGTCCTCAATGGAGCGGGAGTTCCTACGAGCAGTACTTC. Translating gives CASSPQWSGSSYEQYF.